Below are 14 T cell receptor beta chains sequenced from a single sample in a study of blood T cell repertoires in COVID-19. Some clones are missing from TCRdb's copy, which holds only in-frame ones; the method was immunoSEQ multiplex PCR. The profile shows about 190,000 clones, more than 65% of them singletons. Specimen: peripheral blood. These receptor sequences come from a woman older than 75 with active or convalescent COVID-19.

The chain carries TRBV4-1 and TRBJ1-2; weak D call: TRBD1 (5 bases). The CDR3 consists of 15 residues. From germline, CDR1 is MGHRA and CDR2 YSYEKL. V lost 2 bases and J lost 4, with 14 bases in between. The CDR3 spells CASSQPSGVSYGYTF. CDR3 nucleotide sequence: TGCGCCAGCAGCCAACCCTCGGGGGTTAGCTATGGCTACACCTTC.

This clone was seen more than once but under ten times. The V call is TRBV2, the J call TRBJ1-1; D is perhaps TRBD1 (6 bases). This CDR3 spans 16 amino acids. Trimming removed 10 bases from V and 2 bases from J, with 23 bases in between. Looked up from germline, CDR1 is SNHLY and CDR2 is FYNNEI. The CDR3 DNA reads as TGTGCCACTAGGCGGGGGTTAGGGGGGCAAAACACTGAAGCTTTCTTT. This gives the protein CATRRGLGGQNTEAFF.

This clone has only one observation. This chain joins TRBV7-2 and TRBJ1-2; D may be TRBD1 (6 bases). Trimming removed 5 bases at V and 5 bases at J, with 15 bases between. The CDR3 has 14 amino acids. Germline V gene sequence: CDR1 SGHTA, CDR2 FQGNSA. The CDR3 DNA follows: TGTGCCAGCAGCACACAGGGTGGGGTATATGGCTACACCTTC. This gives the protein CASSTQGGVYGYTF.

The V and J genes are TRBV5-1 and TRBJ2-3; 13 positions agree with TRBD2. The germline gives CDR1 SGHRS, CDR2 YFSETQ. The CDR3 runs 15 residues. With 4 bases clipped from V and 4 bases from J, the junction kept 3 bases outside the gene matches. CDR3 region: CASSPGLAGPDTQYF. The CDR3 region has the DNA TGCGCCAGCAGCCCGGGACTAGCGGGGCCAGATACGCAGTATTTT.

The J gene is TRBJ1-1, the V gene TRBV5-4; D is unclear. Trimming cost V 2 bases and J 5 bases, with 16 bases left between them. CDR1 is SGHNT and CDR2 is YYREEE in the germline V gene (reference sequence). The CDR3 has 15 residues. The CDR3 DNA reads TGTGCCAGCAGCTTACACGCAACTCGGAGGACTGAAGCTTTCTTT. Translated, it gives CASSLHATRRTEAFF.

This rearrangement joins TRBV29-1 to TRBJ2-2; 9 bases fit TRBD2. Germline CDR1 SQVTM, CDR2 ANQGSEA. The ends lost 6 bases at V and 5 bases at J; junction bases unmatched: 10. CDR3 size: 15 residues. CDR3 nucleotide sequence: TGCAGCGTGACTATAGCGGGAGCGGGAACCGGGGAGCTGTTTTTT. Amino acids: CSVTIAGAGTGELFF.

The gene calls are TRBV5-1 and TRBJ2-5, with TRBD1 matching over 7 bases. The germline CDR1 and CDR2 sequences are SGHRS and YFSETQ. Losses at the gene ends were 7 bases for V and 1 base for J; bases not matched to a gene: 7. The CDR3 consists of 14 residues. This CDR3 reads CASQETGSQETQYF. CDR3 coding DNA: TGCGCCAGCCAGGAGACAGGGTCCCAAGAGACCCAGTACTTC.

V and J are TRBV5-1 and TRBJ1-2; maybe TRBD1 (6 bases). Between the trimmed V and J ends, which lost 4 bases and 13 bases, there was a span of 17 bases. This CDR3 spans 12 amino acids. CDR1 is SGHRS, CDR2 YFSETQ, per germline. In nucleotides, the CDR3 is TGCGCCAGCAGCCCTGATAGGACAGATTCCACCTTC. Its translation is CASSPDRTDSTF.

The gene calls are TRBV5-1 and TRBJ2-7, with TRBD2 matching 12 bases. The CDR3 spans 14 residues. The V segment lost 2 bases and the J segment 7 bases; nucleotides outside the gene matches: 4. Germline V CDR1 and CDR2: SGHRS, YFSETQ. The CDR3 bases are TGCGCCAGCAGCTTTGGACTAGCGGGAAATGAGCAGTACTTC. Its protein is CASSFGLAGNEQYF.

The gene calls are TRBV19 and TRBJ2-2; 12 bases align to TRBD2. Germline lookup yields CDR1 LNHDA and CDR2 SQIVND (reference sequence). This CDR3 is built from 16 residues. V trimming: 4 bases; J trimming: 5 bases; junction bases outside the gene matches: 5. The CDR3 spells CASSRTSGIGTGELFF. CDR3 DNA: TGTGCCAGTAGTAGGACTAGCGGGATTGGGACCGGGGAGCTGTTTTTT.

The gene calls are TRBV5-1 and TRBJ2-1, with 11 bases aligning to TRBD1. V lost 4 bases, J lost 6 bases, and 6 bases stayed unmatched. CDR1 is SGHRS and CDR2 is YFSETQ in the germline V gene. The CDR3 consists of 15 residues. The CDR3 coding sequence is TGCGCCAGCAGCCCGGGACAGGGGGTATCCAATGAGCAGTTCTTC. Translating gives CASSPGQGVSNEQFF.

The chain carries TRBV5-1 and TRBJ2-3; D is perhaps TRBD1 (6 bases). Looked up from germline, CDR1 is SGHRS and CDR2 is YFSETQ. Trimming shortened V by 3 bases and J by 2 bases, and 19 bases separated the two germline ends. The CDR3 is 17 residues long. The CDR3 spells CASSSGPRGGITDTQYF. In DNA form, the CDR3 reads TGCGCCAGCAGCTCGGGCCCCAGAGGGGGAATCACAGATACGCAGTATTTT.

The chain is built from TRBV19 and TRBJ2-2; 14 bases are a match to TRBD2. Germline V gives CDR1 LNHDA, CDR2 SQIVND (reference sequence). V shed 4 bases, J shed 7 bases, and the junction held 8 bases outside the gene matches. The CDR3 has 17 amino acids. The DNA for the CDR3 is TGTGCCAGTAGTAAAGCGGGACTAGCGGGAGTCGTCGGGGAGCTGTTTTTT. This translates into CASSKAGLAGVVGELFF.

The rearrangement joins TRBV11-2 to TRBJ1-2; TRBD1 matches 7 bases. The trim removed 1 base at V and 7 bases at J, leaving 3 bases unmatched. This CDR3 has 13 amino acids. Germline lookup yields CDR1 SGHAT and CDR2 FQNNGV. The CDR3 here is CASSLVQGFGYTF. The DNA of the CDR3 is TGTGCCAGCAGCTTAGTACAGGGGTTTGGCTACACCTTC.